Listed here are 16 T cell receptor beta chains from one sample, sequenced in a study of cytomegalovirus exposure and HLA in healthy donors. Here immunoSEQ multiplex PCR was the method, and the copy in TCRdb shows in-frame clones only, minus some. The data show about 130,000 clones, roughly four fifths seen once. Sequenced: PBMCs. Receptors were obtained from a man aged 25-45 years in good health and CMV-seropositive.

This rearrangement joins TRBV15 to TRBJ1-5, with a tentative D call TRBD1 (5 bases). CDR3 length equals 13 residues. The germline V gene has CDR1 LNHNV and CDR2 YYDKDF (reference sequence). Trimming removed 5 bases at V and 11 bases at J, with 16 bases between. CDR3 nucleotide sequence: TGTGCCACCAGCGGTCGGGACTCCCCGGCCCAGCATTTT. Protein sequence: CATSGRDSPAQHF.

The gene calls are TRBV7-9 and TRBJ2-7; TRBD2 agrees at 7 bases. Germline-derived CDR1 and CDR2 are SEHNR and FQNEAQ (reference sequence). V gave up 4 bases and J gave up 4 bases; unmatched junction bases: 7. CDR3 size: 14 residues. The CDR3, as DNA: TGTGCCAGCAGCTCCCGTGGCGGGAGATACGAGCAGTACTTC. Its translation is CASSSRGGRYEQYF.

The chain joins TRBV5-6 to TRBJ1-2, with D possibly being TRBD1 (6 bases). CDR3 size: 13 residues. Per germline, CDR1 SGHDT and CDR2 YYEEEE. Trimming cost V 6 bases and J 8 bases, with 17 bases left between them. CDR3: CASNLEGVSGYTF. The DNA for the CDR3 is TGTGCCAGCAATCTTGAGGGGGTTAGCGGCTACACCTTC.

This clone was recorded a few times. The CDR3 DNA follows: TGTGCCAGCTCACGAGGACAGATGTATCAGCCCCAGCATTTT. This gives the protein CASSRGQMYQPQHF. The J gene is TRBJ1-5, the V gene TRBV18; weak D call: TRBD1 (6 bases). Germline V gene data show CDR1 as KGHSH and CDR2 as LQKENI. This CDR3 spans 14 amino acids. V lost 4 bases, J lost 5 bases, and 12 bases lay in between.

V usage is TRBV27 and J usage is TRBJ1-5, with 9 positions matching TRBD1. Per germline, CDR1 MNHEY and CDR2 SMNVEV (reference sequence). Unmatched junction bases numbered 12, after V lost 6 bases and J lost 6 bases. This CDR3 comprises 16 residues. CDR3 bases: TGTGCCAGCAGGGGACAGGGCCTTCGCGGTGGTCAGCCCCAGCATTTT. Protein sequence: CASRGQGLRGGQPQHF.

This clone was found many times. J is TRBJ1-2 and V is TRBV4-1; 8 bases are shared with TRBD1. This CDR3 region has 16 residues. Trimming cost V 0 bases and J 3 bases; bases outside gene matches: 6. Germline-derived CDR1 and CDR2 are MGHRA and YSYEKL. In nucleotides, the CDR3 is TGCGCCAGCAGCCAAGAAACCGGACAGGGTGACTATGGCTACACCTTC. It specifies CASSQETGQGDYGYTF.

CDR3 amino acids: CAISEGDGGVYGYTF. CDR3 sequence (DNA): TGTGCCATCAGTGAGGGGGACGGCGGGGTCTATGGCTACACCTTC. The J gene is TRBJ1-2, the V gene TRBV10-3, with D perhaps matching TRBD1 (5 bases). Trimming stripped 2 bases from V and 4 bases from J, with 14 bases between. The CDR3 is 15 residues long. Germline CDR1 and CDR2: ENHRY and SYGVKD.

V gene TRBV7-9 combines with J gene TRBJ2-1, with D perhaps matching TRBD2 (6 bases). The CDR3 is 15 amino acids. Germline assignment: CDR1 SEHNR and CDR2 FQNEAQ (reference sequence). V was clipped by 5 bases and J by 10 bases, with 21 bases between them. The CDR3 protein is CASSPGGLDHGEQFF. DNA for the CDR3: TGTGCCAGCAGCCCCGGAGGGCTAGATCATGGAGAGCAGTTCTTC.

CDR3 sequence (DNA): TGTGCCAGCAGCATCCGGACTAGCCCTAGCACAGATACGCAGTATTTT. It specifies CASSIRTSPSTDTQYF. The chain has TRBV21-1 and TRBJ2-3; the table's D call TRBD2 went unverified against the DNA. TRBV21-1 is a known pseudogene. The CDR3 runs 16 residues.

The rearrangement uses TRBV9 and TRBJ2-1; 8 positions agree with TRBD2. In germline, CDR1 is SGDLS, CDR2 YYNGEE. This CDR3 comprises 14 residues. V shed 3 bases, J shed 7 bases, and the junction held 6 bases outside the gene matches. CDR3 nucleotide sequence: TGTGCCAGCAGCGCCCATCGGGGGGGGAATGAGCAGTTCTTC. Translating gives CASSAHRGGNEQFF.

This sequence joins TRBV7-2 and TRBJ1-1; unclear D gene. Looked up from germline, CDR1 is SGHTA and CDR2 is FQGNSA. The CDR3 covers 12 residues. V was trimmed by 3 bases and J by 4 bases, leaving 6 bases between them. The CDR3 DNA follows: TGTGCCAGCAGCTTCAGCGGCACTGAAGCTTTCTTT. Its protein product is CASSFSGTEAFF.

In the case of this clone: One end of the junction varies from germline; a read error may be responsible. The chain recombines TRBV7-2 with TRBJ2-2; 8 positions agree with TRBD1. The CDR3 contains 15 residues. Germline lookup yields CDR1 SGHTA and CDR2 FQGNSA. CDR3 sequence: CASGRTGRNSGELFF. The CDR3 nucleotides read TGTGCCAGCGGAAGGACAGGGAGGAACTCCGGGGAGCTGTTTTTT.

The chain has TRBV5-1 and TRBJ2-5; possibly TRBD2 for D (5 bases). In germline, CDR1 is SGHRS, CDR2 YFSETQ. V lost 0 bases and J lost 5, with 14 bases in between. This CDR3 contains 15 residues. The CDR3 DNA follows: TGCGCCAGCAGCTTGGGGACTCGAAACACCGAGACCCAGTACTTC. This sequence encodes CASSLGTRNTETQYF.

This clone was seen a single time. The CDR3 DNA reads TGTGCCAGCAGCGTAACTAGCGGGAGGGCCGAGACCCAGTACTTC. Its translation: CASSVTSGRAETQYF. The chain links TRBV5-6 to TRBJ2-5; 13 positions agree with TRBD2. V lost 4 bases, J lost 5 bases, and 5 bases stayed unmatched. In germline, CDR1 is SGHDT, CDR2 YYEEEE. This CDR3 contains 15 residues.

This rearrangement joins TRBV15 to TRBJ2-2; D gene unclear. CDR3 length: 14 amino acids. V lost 0 bases to trimming and J lost 6 bases, with 8 bases between them. In germline, CDR1 is LNHNV, CDR2 YYDKDF (reference sequence). In nucleotides, the CDR3 is TGTGCCACCAGCAGAGATGTAATTCCCGGGGAGCTGTTTTTT. Residues: CATSRDVIPGELFF.

The V call is TRBV4-3, the J call TRBJ2-1; the D gene could be TRBD1 or TRBD2 (9 bases each). Germline values: CDR1 LGHNA, CDR2 YSLEER. The CDR3 loop spans 22 amino acids. Deletions cut 2 bases from V and 3 bases from J, with 32 bases between. In DNA, the CDR3 is TGCGCCAGCAGCCAAAACCCCCCCGACAGGGGGATGCTAGCGGGATTCTACAATGAGCAGTTCTTC. Protein product: CASSQNPPDRGMLAGFYNEQFF.